A single sample is the source of the 20 T cell receptor beta chains below, sequenced in a study of PD-1 blockade in mismatch repair-deficient tumors. The protocol was immunoSEQ multiplex PCR, while the TCRdb copy is restricted to in-frame clones and leaves out a portion. Of about 63,000 clones detected, around 89% appear once; the ten largest clones hold roughly 13%. Material: peripheral blood, obtained 52 weeks after starting pembrolizumab. All receptors derive from an adult with mismatch repair-deficient cancer.

This clone was counted once. This sequence joins TRBV15 and TRBJ1-3; TRBD1 might be the D (5 bases). The V and J ends lost 0 bases and 8 bases respectively, with 14 bases between them. Germline V gene lookup returns CDR1 LNHNV and CDR2 YYDKDF (reference sequence). The CDR3 has 15 amino acids. The CDR3 DNA reads TGTGCCACCAGCAGAGATCGACAGAAAGTGGACACCATATATTTT. Protein: CATSRDRQKVDTIYF.

This rearrangement joins TRBV7-2 to TRBJ2-7; D unresolved. Germline CDR1 and CDR2: SGHTA and FQGNSA. The length of the CDR3 is 14 residues. Trimming removed 4 bases from V and 3 bases from J, with 13 bases in between. CDR3 nucleotides: TGTGCCAGCAGCTCCCTAGTGGGGTACTACGAGCAGTACTTC. This encodes CASSSLVGYYEQYF.

This clone was observed a single time. The J gene is TRBJ2-2, the V gene TRBV6-6; 8 bases map to TRBD2. This CDR3 comprises 14 residues. CDR1 and CDR2 from the germline V gene are MNHNY and SVGAGI (reference sequence). V trimming: 11 bases; J trimming: 4 bases; junction bases outside the gene matches: 9. The CDR3 sequence is CACRGGIATGELFF. The CDR3 bases are TGTGCCTGCCGGGGGGGGATAGCCACCGGGGAGCTGTTTTTT.

The V call is TRBV29-1, the J call TRBJ2-4; 7 nucleotides match TRBD1. Germline trimming cut 4 bases from V and 6 bases from J; bases unmatched to any gene: 3. The CDR3 consists of 12 residues. Looked up from germline, CDR1 is SQVTM and CDR2 is ANQGSEA. CDR3 in amino acids: CSVGQGGNIQYF. DNA for the CDR3: TGCAGCGTTGGACAGGGTGGAAACATTCAGTACTTC.

The chain combines TRBV7-2 with TRBJ2-5; TRBD2 matches 10 bases. The germline V gene has CDR1 SGHTA and CDR2 FQGNSA. CDR3 length equals 16 residues. V was clipped by 5 bases and J by 3 bases; unmatched bases: 9. CDR3 sequence: CASSPSPGLAEETQYF. The CDR3 DNA reads as TGTGCCAGCAGCCCATCACCCGGACTAGCGGAAGAGACCCAGTACTTC.

The rearrangement links TRBV4-1 to TRBJ2-1, with 8 bases fitting TRBD2. V lost 8 bases and J lost 3; bases outside the gene matches: 6. The CDR3 is 14 amino acids. CDR1 is MGHRA, CDR2 YSYEKL, per germline. CDR3 DNA sequence: TGCGCCAGCTCCCGGACTAGCAGCTACAATGAGCAGTTCTTC. Its protein product is CASSRTSSYNEQFF.

The rearrangement uses TRBV29-1 and TRBJ2-1; 7 bases map to TRBD2. The V gene's germline CDR1 is SQVTM and CDR2 ANQGSEA. This CDR3 has 13 residues. The CDR3 loop is CSEAPTSADEQFF. The CDR3, as DNA: TGCAGTGAGGCCCCTACTAGCGCAGATGAGCAGTTCTTC.

The rearrangement links TRBV7-6 to TRBJ2-7; 7 bases align to TRBD1. From germline, CDR1 is SGHVS and CDR2 FNYEAQ. This CDR3 has 15 amino acids. V lost 5 bases and J lost 0; bases outside the gene matches: 7. The CDR3 protein is CASSLRQGSSYEQYF. The CDR3 nucleotides read TGTGCCAGCAGCCTAAGACAGGGCAGCTCCTACGAGCAGTACTTC.

This sequence joins TRBV7-9 and TRBJ2-5, with 10 nucleotides matching TRBD1. Trimming removed 5 bases from V and 4 bases from J; junction bases left unmatched: 4. Germline V lookup: CDR1 SEHNR, CDR2 FQNEAQ (reference sequence). The CDR3 loop spans 14 amino acids. CDR3 amino acids: CASSRDRGRETQYF. The DNA of the CDR3 is TGTGCCAGCAGCCGCGACAGGGGGCGAGAGACCCAGTACTTC.

This rearrangement joins TRBV11-2 to TRBJ1-1, with D unclear. This CDR3 region has 12 residues. Per the germline V gene, CDR1 is SGHAT and CDR2 is FQNNGV. V was pared by 0 bases and J by 1 base, with 0 bases between. CDR3 protein: CASSLENTEAFF. CDR3 DNA: TGTGCCAGCAGCTTAGAGAACACTGAAGCTTTCTTT. The full variable domain, completed using reference TRBV11-2 and TRBJ1-1, is EAGVAQSPRYKIIEKRQSVAFWCNPISGHATLYWYQQILGQGPKLLIQFQNNGVVDDSQLPKDRFSAERLKGVDSTLKIQPAKLEDSAVYLCASSLENTEAFFGQGTRLTVV.

This clone was detected once. The J gene is TRBJ2-4, the V gene TRBV7-9; D may be TRBD1 (6 bases). This CDR3 region has 17 residues. The germline V gene has CDR1 SEHNR and CDR2 FQNEAQ (reference sequence). V gave up 8 bases and J gave up 4 bases, with 24 bases separating them. CDR3 DNA: TGTGCCAGCGGGGATAAGCCAGGGGAGTCCGATAAAAACATTCAGTACTTC. Translating it yields CASGDKPGESDKNIQYF.

This chain uses TRBV7-9 with TRBJ2-3, with 7 bases lining up with TRBD1. Germline loops: CDR1 SEHNR, CDR2 FQNEAQ (reference sequence). The CDR3 length is 19 residues. Trimming removed 1 base from V and 2 bases from J; junction bases left unmatched: 15. In DNA form, the CDR3 reads TGTGCCAGCAGCTTAGAAATTGCGACAGGGAAATCCCTCACAGATACGCAGTATTTT. As protein: CASSLEIATGKSLTDTQYF.

This rearrangement joins TRBV4-3 to TRBJ2-7; D ambiguous. Germline V gives CDR1 LGHNA, CDR2 YSLEER. The CDR3 sequence is 15 residues long. V was shortened by 0 bases and J by 0 bases, with 9 bases between the two germline ends. CDR3 sequence reads: CASSQEFSFSYEQYF. The CDR3 nucleotides are TGCGCCAGCAGCCAAGAATTCAGTTTCTCCTACGAGCAGTACTTC.

This chain connects TRBV28 to TRBJ2-7; TRBD2 might be the D (6 bases). Germline values: CDR1 MDHEN, CDR2 SYDVKM. The V gene lost 3 bases and the J gene lost 0 bases, with 21 bases spanning the gap. The CDR3 loop spans 18 amino acids. The DNA for the CDR3 is TGTGCCAGCAGTTTCCCATTCGTTTTCGGGGGTACCTCCTACGAGCAGTACTTC. Its translation: CASSFPFVFGGTSYEQYF. Together with reference TRBV28 and TRBJ2-7, the CDR3 gives the full variable domain: DVKVTQSSRYLVKRTGEKVFLECVQDMDHENMFWYRQDPGLGLRLIYFSYDVKMKEKGDIPEGYSVSREKKERFSLILESASTNQTSMYLCASSFPFVFGGTSYEQYFGPGTRLTVT.

The V and J genes are TRBV4-1 and TRBJ2-7, with D perhaps matching TRBD2 (5 bases). Between the trimmed V and J ends, which lost 0 bases and 4 bases, there was a span of 16 bases. Germline values: CDR1 MGHRA, CDR2 YSYEKL. The CDR3 consists of 16 residues. CDR3 loop: CASSQDVGEAAYEQYF. The CDR3 DNA follows: TGCGCCAGCAGCCAAGACGTGGGAGAGGCGGCGTACGAGCAGTACTTC.

The chain couples TRBV4-1 to TRBJ2-5; 8 positions match TRBD1. Losses at the gene ends were 1 base for V and 6 bases for J; bases not matched to a gene: 1. The germline V gene has CDR1 MGHRA and CDR2 YSYEKL. The CDR3 spans 13 residues. In DNA, the CDR3 is TGCGCCAGCAGCCAAGGGACAGGGAAGACCCAGTACTTC. It specifies CASSQGTGKTQYF.

The CDR3 sequence: CASSRPPGAANTGELFF. The CDR3 nucleotides are TGCGCCAGCAGCCGTCCTCCGGGGGCCGCGAACACCGGGGAGCTGTTTTTT. The chain recombines TRBV5-1 with TRBJ2-2; the D gene could be TRBD1 or TRBD2 (6 bases each). The germline V gene has CDR1 SGHRS and CDR2 YFSETQ. V was shortened by 4 bases and J by 0 bases, with 16 bases between the two germline ends. The CDR3 is 17 residues long.

The rearrangement joins TRBV11-2 to TRBJ2-7; 7 bases line up with TRBD1. Trimming cost V 5 bases and J 5 bases; bases outside gene matches: 15. Germline CDR1 and CDR2: SGHAT and FQNNGV. The CDR3 has 16 amino acids. The CDR3 region is CASSPRTGWMVHEQYF. The CDR3 DNA reads as TGTGCCAGCAGCCCTAGGACAGGCTGGATGGTTCACGAGCAGTACTTC.

CDR3 protein: CASSVTGTSGLTYQETQYF. The CDR3 coding sequence is TGTGCCAGCAGCGTAACCGGGACTAGCGGCCTAACGTACCAAGAGACCCAGTACTTC. The rearrangement uses TRBV5-6 and TRBJ2-5; 11 bases fit TRBD2. V dropped 4 bases and J dropped 0; count of bases not matched to a gene: 14. Germline V gene sequence: CDR1 SGHDT, CDR2 YYEEEE. CDR3 size: 19 residues. Filled out from reference TRBV5-6 and TRBJ2-5, the complete variable domain reads DAGVTQSPTHLIKTRGQQVTLRCSPKSGHDTVSWYQQALGQGPQFIFQYYEEEERQRGNFPDRFSGHQFPNYSSELNVNALLLGDSALYLCASSVTGTSGLTYQETQYFGPGTRLLVL.

This chain links TRBV27 with TRBJ1-6; D might be TRBD1 (5 bases). CDR3 size: 16 residues. V gave up 1 base and J gave up 7 bases, with 14 bases separating them. The germline CDR1 and CDR2 sequences are MNHEY and SMNVEV (reference sequence). In DNA form, the CDR3 reads TGTGCCAGCAGTTTATTCGCGGACATGAGGAATTCACCCCTCCACTTT. Its translation: CASSLFADMRNSPLHF.